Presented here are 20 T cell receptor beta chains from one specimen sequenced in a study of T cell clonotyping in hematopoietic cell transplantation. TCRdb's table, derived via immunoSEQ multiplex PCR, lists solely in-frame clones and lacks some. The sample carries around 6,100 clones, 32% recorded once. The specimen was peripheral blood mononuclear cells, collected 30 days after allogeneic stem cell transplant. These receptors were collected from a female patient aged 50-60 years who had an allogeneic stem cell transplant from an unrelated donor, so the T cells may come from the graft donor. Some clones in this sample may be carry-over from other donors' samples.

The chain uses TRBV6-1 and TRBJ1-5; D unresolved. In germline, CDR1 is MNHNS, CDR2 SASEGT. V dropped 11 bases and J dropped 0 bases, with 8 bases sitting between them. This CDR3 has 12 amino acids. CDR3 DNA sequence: TGTGCCGCGCAGAATAGCAATCAGCCCCAGCATTTT. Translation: CAAQNSNQPQHF.

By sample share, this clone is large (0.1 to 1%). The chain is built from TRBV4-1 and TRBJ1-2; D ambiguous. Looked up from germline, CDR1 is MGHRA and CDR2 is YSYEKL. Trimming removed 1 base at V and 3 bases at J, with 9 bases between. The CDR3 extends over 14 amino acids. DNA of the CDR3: TGCGCCAGCAGCCAAGGACACCACGACTATGGCTACACCTTC. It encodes CASSQGHHDYGYTF.

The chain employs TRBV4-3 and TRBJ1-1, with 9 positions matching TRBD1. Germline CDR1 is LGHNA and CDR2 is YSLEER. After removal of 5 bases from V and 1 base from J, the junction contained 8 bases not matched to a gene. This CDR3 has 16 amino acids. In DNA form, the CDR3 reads TGCGCCAGCAGCTTGGGGACAGGGACAGAGAACACTGAAGCTTTCTTT. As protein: CASSLGTGTENTEAFF.

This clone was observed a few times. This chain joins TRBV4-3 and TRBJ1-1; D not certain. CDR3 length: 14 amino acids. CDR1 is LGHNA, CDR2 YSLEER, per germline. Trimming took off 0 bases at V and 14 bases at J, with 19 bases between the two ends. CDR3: CASSQDTSREAGFF. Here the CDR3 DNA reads TGCGCCAGCAGCCAAGATACTAGCCGAGAAGCGGGGTTCTTT.

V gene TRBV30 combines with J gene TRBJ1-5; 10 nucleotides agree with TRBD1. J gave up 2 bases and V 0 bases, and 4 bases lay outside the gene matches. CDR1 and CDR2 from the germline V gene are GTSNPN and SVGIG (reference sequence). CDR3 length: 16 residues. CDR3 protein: CAWSVDRGLGNQPQHF. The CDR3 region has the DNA TGTGCCTGGAGTGTTGACAGGGGGCTCGGCAATCAGCCCCAGCATTTT.

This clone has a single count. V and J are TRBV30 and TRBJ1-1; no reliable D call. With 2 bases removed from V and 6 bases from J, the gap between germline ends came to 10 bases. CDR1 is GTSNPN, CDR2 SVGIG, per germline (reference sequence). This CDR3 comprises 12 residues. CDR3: CAWSWSNPEAFF. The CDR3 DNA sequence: TGTGCCTGGAGTTGGTCTAACCCTGAAGCTTTCTTT.

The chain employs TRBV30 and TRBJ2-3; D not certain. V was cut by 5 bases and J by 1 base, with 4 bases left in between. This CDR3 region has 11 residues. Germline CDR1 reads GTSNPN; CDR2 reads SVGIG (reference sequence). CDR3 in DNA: TGTGCCTGGGAGCGCACAGATACGCAGTATTTT. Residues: CAWERTDTQYF. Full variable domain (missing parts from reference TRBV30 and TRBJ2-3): SQTIHQWPATLVQPVGSPLSLECTVEGTSNPNLYWYRQAAGRGLQLLFYSVGIGQISSEVPQNLSASRPQDRQFILSSKKLLLSDSGFYLCAWERTDTQYFGPGTRLTVL.

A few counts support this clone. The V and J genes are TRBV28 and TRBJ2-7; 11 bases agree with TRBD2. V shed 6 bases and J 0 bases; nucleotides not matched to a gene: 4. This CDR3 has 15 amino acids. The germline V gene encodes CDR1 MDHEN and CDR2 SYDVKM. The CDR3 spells CASSPGLADSYEQYF. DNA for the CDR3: TGTGCCAGCAGCCCGGGACTAGCGGACTCCTACGAGCAGTACTTC.

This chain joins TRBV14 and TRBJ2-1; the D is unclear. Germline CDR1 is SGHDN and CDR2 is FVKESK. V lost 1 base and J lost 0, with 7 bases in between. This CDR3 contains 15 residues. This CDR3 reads CASSQVYSSYNEQFF. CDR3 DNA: TGTGCCAGCAGCCAAGTGTATAGCTCCTACAATGAGCAGTTCTTC.

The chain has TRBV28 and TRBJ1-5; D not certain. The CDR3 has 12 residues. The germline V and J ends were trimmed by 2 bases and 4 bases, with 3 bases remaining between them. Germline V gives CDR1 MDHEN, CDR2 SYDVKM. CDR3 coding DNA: TGTGCCAGCAGTTTAGGGAATCAGCCCCAGCATTTT. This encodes CASSLGNQPQHF.

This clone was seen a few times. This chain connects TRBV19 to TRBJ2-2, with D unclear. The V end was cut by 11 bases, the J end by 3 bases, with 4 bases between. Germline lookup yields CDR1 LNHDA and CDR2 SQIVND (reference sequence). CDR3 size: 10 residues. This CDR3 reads CAVYTGELFF. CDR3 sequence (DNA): TGTGCCGTGTACACCGGGGAGCTGTTTTTT.

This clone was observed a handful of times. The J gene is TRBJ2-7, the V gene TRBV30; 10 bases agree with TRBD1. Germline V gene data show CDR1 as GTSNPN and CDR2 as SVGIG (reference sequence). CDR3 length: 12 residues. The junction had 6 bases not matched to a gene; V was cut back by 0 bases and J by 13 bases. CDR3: CAWSVGTGVGYF. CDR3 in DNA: TGTGCCTGGAGTGTAGGGACAGGGGTTGGATACTTC.

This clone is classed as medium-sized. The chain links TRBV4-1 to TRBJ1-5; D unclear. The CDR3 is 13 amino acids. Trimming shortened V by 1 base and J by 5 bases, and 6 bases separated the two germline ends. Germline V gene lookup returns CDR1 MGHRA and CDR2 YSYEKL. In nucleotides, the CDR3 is TGCGCCAGCAGCCAAGCCCCTTATCAGCCCCAGCATTTT. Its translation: CASSQAPYQPQHF.

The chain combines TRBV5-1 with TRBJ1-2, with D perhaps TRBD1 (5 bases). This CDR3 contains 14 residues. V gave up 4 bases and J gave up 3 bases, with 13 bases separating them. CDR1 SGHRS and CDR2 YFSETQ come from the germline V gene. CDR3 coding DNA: TGCGCCAGCAGCCCTCAGGGCCGGGACTATGGCTACACCTTC. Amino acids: CASSPQGRDYGYTF.

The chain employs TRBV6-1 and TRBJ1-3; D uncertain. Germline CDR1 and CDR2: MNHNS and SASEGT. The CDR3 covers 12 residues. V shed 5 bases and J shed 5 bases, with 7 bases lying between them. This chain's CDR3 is CASSHSRNTIYF. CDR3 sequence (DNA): TGTGCCAGCAGTCATTCTCGAAACACCATATATTTT.

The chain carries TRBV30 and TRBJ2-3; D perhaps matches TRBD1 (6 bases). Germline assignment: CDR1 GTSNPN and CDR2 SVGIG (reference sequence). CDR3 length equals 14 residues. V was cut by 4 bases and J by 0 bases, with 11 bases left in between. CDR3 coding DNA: TGTGCCTGGACTCAAGGACAGAGCACAGATACGCAGTATTTT. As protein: CAWTQGQSTDTQYF. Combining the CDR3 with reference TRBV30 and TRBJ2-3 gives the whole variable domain SQTIHQWPATLVQPVGSPLSLECTVEGTSNPNLYWYRQAAGRGLQLLFYSVGIGQISSEVPQNLSASRPQDRQFILSSKKLLLSDSGFYLCAWTQGQSTDTQYFGPGTRLTVL.

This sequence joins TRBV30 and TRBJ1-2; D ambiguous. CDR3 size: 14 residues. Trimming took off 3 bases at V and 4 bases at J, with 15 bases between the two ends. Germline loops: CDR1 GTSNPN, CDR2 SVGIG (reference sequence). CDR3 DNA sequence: TGTGCCTGGAGGCGCCTGGCCCCTCTCTATGGCTACACCTTC. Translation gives CAWRRLAPLYGYTF.

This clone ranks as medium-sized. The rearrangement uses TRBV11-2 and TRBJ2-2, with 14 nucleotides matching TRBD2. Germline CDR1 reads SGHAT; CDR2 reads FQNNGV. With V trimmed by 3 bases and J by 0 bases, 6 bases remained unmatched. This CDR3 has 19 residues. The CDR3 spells CASSFPGLAGAPNTGELFF. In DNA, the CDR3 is TGTGCCAGCAGCTTCCCGGGACTAGCGGGGGCCCCGAACACCGGGGAGCTGTTTTTT. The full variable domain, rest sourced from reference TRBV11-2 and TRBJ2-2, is EAGVAQSPRYKIIEKRQSVAFWCNPISGHATLYWYQQILGQGPKLLIQFQNNGVVDDSQLPKDRFSAERLKGVDSTLKIQPAKLEDSAVYLCASSFPGLAGAPNTGELFFGEGSRLTVL.

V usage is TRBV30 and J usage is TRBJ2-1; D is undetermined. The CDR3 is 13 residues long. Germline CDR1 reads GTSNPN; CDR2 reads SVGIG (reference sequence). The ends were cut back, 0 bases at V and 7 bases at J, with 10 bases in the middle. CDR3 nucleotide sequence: TGTGCCTGGAGTGTACTGACGTCAAATGAGCAGTTCTTC. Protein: CAWSVLTSNEQFF.

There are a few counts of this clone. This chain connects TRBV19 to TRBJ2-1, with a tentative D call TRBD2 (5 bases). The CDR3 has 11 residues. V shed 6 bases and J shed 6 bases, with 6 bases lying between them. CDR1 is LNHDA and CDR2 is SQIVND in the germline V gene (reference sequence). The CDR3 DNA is TGTGCCAGTAGCGAGGGCAATGAGCAGTTCTTC. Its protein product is CASSEGNEQFF.